This TCR beta chain was recovered during a study of CD8 T cells in Susac syndrome. The CDR3 has 19 amino acids. The germline V gene has CDR1 GTSNPN and CDR2 SVGIG (reference sequence). The germline V and J ends were trimmed by 4 bases and 6 bases, with 31 bases remaining between them. The authors reverse transcribed roughly 0.5 to 1 ug RNA with random hexamers. An immunoSEQ multiplex PCR amplified TCR beta CDR3 over 54 Vbeta and 13 Jbeta. A single record per CDR3 protein comes from TCRdb applying MiXCR to the immunoSEQ multiplex PCR reads. The table records approximately 220,000 distinct CDR3 sequences, more than 85% of them present only once. About this clonotype itself: The antigen is not known.

While CD8+ and CD4+ T cells were isolated negatively, TEMRA cells were enriched by FACS. Study results and limitations: That the number of individuals in its TCR sequencing and HLA analysis was relatively small was acknowledged by the study.

The chain recombines TRBV30 with TRBJ2-1; D is perhaps TRBD1 or TRBD2 (5 bases each). The sample was CD4+ T cells from PBMCs. The sequence was obtained from a human donor with multiple sclerosis. The CDR3 here is CAWKGRGNWGSLLGNEQFF. The CDR3 DNA is TGTGCCTGGAAGGGGAGAGGGAACTGGGGCTCCTTATTGGGCAATGAGCAGTTCTTC.